This T cell receptor (beta chain) stems from a study of cytomegalovirus exposure and HLA in healthy donors. The repertoire was sequenced with immunoSEQ multiplex PCR; TCRdb's copy has only in-frame clones and lacks some. The data show fewer than 250,000 clones, approximately 87% seen once. This clone was detected once. CDR1 MGHRA and CDR2 YSYEKL come from the germline V gene. Trimming left V 0 bases short and J 6 bases short, with 11 bases between. This CDR3 spans 14 amino acids. This TCR came from a man between 18 and 35 years old in good health and CMV-seronegative. Sequencing input: PBMCs. The rearrangement uses TRBV4-1 and TRBJ2-5; tentatively, D is TRBD1 (5 bases). DNA for the CDR3: TGCGCCAGCAGCCAAGAAACAGGCCAGCAGACCCAGTACTTC. Its translation: CASSQETGQQTQYF.